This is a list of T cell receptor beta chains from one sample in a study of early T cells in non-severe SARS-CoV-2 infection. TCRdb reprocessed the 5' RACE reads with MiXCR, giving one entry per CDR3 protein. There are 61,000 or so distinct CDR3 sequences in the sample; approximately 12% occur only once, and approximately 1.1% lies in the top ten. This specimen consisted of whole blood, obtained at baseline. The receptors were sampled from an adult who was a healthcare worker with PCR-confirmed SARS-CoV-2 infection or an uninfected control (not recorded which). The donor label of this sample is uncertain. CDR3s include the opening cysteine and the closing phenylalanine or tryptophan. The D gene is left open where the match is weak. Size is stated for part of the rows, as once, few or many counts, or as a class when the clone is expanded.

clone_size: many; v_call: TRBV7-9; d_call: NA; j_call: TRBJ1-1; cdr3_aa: CASSLGIDRSTEAFF; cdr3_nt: TGTGCCAGCAGCTTAGGGATAGACAGGAGCACTGAAGCTTTCTTT
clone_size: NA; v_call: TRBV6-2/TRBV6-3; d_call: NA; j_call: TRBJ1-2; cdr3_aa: CASSFGEPYGYTF; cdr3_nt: TGTGCCAGCAGCTTCGGGGAGCCCTATGGCTACACCTTC
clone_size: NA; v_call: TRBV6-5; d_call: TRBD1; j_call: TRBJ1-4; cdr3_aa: CASSLIGQGGNEKLFF; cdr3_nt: TGTGCCAGCAGTCTCATCGGACAGGGCGGTAATGAAAAACTGTTTTTT
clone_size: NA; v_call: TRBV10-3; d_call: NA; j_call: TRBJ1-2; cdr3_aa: CAITPSGGQGYTF; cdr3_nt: TGTGCCATCACCCCATCGGGCGGACAAGGCTACACCTTC
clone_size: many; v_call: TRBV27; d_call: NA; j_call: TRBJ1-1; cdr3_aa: CASSLFGGPNTEAFF; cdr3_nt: TGTGCCAGCAGTTTATTCGGGGGGCCGAACACTGAAGCTTTCTTT
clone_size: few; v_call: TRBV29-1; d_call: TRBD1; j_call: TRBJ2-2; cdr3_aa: CSVGRGQDNTGELFF; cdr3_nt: TGCAGCGTTGGGAGGGGACAGGACAACACCGGGGAGCTGTTTTTT
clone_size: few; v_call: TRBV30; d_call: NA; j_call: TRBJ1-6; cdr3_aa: CAWSVQNNSPLHF; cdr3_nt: TGTGCCTGGAGTGTTCAAAATAATTCACCCCTCCACTTT
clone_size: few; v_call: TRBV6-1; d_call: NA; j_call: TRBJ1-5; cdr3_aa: CASSTRRNNQPQHF; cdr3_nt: TGTGCCAGCAGTACTCGACGGAACAATCAGCCCCAGCATTTT
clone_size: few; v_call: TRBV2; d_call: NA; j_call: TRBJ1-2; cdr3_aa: CASSEGPGLGYGYTF; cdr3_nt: TGTGCCAGCAGTGAGGGGCCGGGTCTTGGCTATGGCTACACCTTC
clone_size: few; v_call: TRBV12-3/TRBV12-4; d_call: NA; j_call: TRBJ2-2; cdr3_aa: CASSPRVNTGELFF; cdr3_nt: TGTGCCAGCAGTCCTCGGGTGAACACCGGGGAGCTGTTTTTT
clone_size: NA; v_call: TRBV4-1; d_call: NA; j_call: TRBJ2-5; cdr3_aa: CASSRIRSVQETQYF; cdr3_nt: TGCGCCAGCAGTCGAATCCGCTCGGTCCAAGAGACCCAGTACTTC
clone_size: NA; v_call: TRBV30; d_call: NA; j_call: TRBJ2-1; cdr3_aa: CAWSVTMEREQFF; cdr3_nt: TGTGCCTGGAGTGTAACCATGGAGCGAGAGCAGTTCTTC
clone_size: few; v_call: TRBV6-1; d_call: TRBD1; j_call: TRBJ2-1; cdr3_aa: CASITDRAAYNEQFF; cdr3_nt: TGTGCCAGCATTACCGACAGGGCGGCCTACAATGAGCAGTTCTTC
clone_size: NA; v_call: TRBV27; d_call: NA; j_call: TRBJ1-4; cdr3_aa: CASSYGARSNEKVFF; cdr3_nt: TGTGCCAGCAGTTATGGGGCGAGAAGTAATGAAAAAGTGTTTTTT
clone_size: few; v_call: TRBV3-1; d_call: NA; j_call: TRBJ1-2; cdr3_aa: CASSQDTYGYTF; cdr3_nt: TGTGCCAGCAGCCAAGATACCTATGGCTACACCTTC
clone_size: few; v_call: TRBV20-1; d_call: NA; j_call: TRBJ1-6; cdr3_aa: CSARPRPSSYNSPLHF; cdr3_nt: TGCAGTGCTAGACCCCGACCGAGCTCCTATAATTCACCCCTCCACTTT
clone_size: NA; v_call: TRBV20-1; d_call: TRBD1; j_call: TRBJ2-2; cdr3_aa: CSASWTGSGELFF; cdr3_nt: TGCAGTGCTAGCTGGACAGGGTCCGGGGAGCTGTTTTTT
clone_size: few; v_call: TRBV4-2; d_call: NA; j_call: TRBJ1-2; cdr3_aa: CASSSGSGSGYTF; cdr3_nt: TGTGCCAGCAGCTCGGGATCAGGGAGTGGCTACACCTTC
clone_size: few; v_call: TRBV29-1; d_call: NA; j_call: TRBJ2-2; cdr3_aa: CSVEEEGRTGELFF; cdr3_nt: TGCAGCGTTGAAGAAGAAGGTAGAACCGGGGAGCTGTTTTTT
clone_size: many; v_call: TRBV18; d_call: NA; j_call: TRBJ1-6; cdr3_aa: CASSPRGANSPLHF; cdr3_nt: TGTGCCAGCTCACCCCGGGGGGCCAATTCACCCCTCCACTTT
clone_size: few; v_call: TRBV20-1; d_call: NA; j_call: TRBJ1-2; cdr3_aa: CSARDRLRVNYGYTF; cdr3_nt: TGCAGTGCTAGAGATCGGCTCAGAGTTAACTATGGCTACACCTTC
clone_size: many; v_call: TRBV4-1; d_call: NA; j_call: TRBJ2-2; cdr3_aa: CASSLGTHNLGELFF; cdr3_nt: TGCGCCAGCAGCCTCGGGACTCACAATCTGGGGGAGCTGTTTTTT
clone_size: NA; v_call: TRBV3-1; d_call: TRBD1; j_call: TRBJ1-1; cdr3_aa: CASSPRTGGLAFF; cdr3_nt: TGTGCCAGCAGCCCCCGGACAGGGGGTCTAGCTTTCTTT
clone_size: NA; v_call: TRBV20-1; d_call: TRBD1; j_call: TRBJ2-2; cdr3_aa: CSALDRGWGTGELFF; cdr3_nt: TGCAGTGCGCTAGACAGGGGCTGGGGGACCGGGGAGCTGTTTTTT
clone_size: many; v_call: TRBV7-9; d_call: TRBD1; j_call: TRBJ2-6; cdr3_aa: CASSSGTATYSGANVLTF; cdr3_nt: TGTGCCAGCAGCTCAGGGACAGCAACTTACTCTGGGGCCAACGTCCTGACTTTC
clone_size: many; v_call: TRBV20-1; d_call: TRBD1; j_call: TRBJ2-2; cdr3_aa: CSATGGPHTGELFF; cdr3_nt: TGCAGTGCTACAGGGGGTCCCCACACCGGGGAGCTGTTTTTT
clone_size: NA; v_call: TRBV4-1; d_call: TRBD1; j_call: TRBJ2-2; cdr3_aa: CASSPPGQGKSGELFF; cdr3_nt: TGCGCCAGCAGCCCGCCGGGACAGGGGAAATCCGGGGAGCTGTTTTTT
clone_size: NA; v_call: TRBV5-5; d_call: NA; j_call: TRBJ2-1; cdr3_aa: CASSSELQGRVRNEQFF; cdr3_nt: TGTGCCAGCAGCTCGGAGCTTCAGGGGCGAGTCAGGAATGAGCAGTTCTTC
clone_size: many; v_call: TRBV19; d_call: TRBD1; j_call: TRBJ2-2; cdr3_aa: CASHSSGTGGDRQNTGELFF; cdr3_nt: TGTGCCAGCCACAGTTCCGGGACAGGGGGTGACCGCCAGAACACCGGGGAGCTGTTTTTT
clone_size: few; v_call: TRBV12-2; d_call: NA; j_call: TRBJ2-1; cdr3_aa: CARTGTQSYNEQFF; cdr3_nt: TGTGCACGTACCGGGACTCAATCCTACAATGAGCAGTTCTTC
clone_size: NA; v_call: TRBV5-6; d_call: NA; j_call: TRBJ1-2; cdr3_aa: CVSSLGTGLIGYTF; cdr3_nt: TGTGTCAGCAGCTTGGGAACAGGGCTGATAGGCTACACCTTC
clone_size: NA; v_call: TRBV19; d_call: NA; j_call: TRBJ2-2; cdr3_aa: CASSRLDTGELFF; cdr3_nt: TGTGCCAGTAGCAGACTCGACACCGGGGAGCTGTTTTTT
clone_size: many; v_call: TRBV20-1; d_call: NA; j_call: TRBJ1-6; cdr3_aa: CSASGTHNSPLHF; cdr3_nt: TGCAGTGCTTCCGGGACACACAATTCACCCCTCCACTTT
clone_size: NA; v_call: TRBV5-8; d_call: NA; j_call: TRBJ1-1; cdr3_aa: CASSLVEVPPFEAFF; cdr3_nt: TGTGCCAGCAGCTTGGTGGAGGTGCCACCCTTTGAAGCTTTCTTT
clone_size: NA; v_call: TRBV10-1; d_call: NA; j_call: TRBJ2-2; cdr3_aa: CASSIQRETGELFF; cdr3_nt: TGCGCCAGCAGTATACAAAGAGAGACCGGGGAGCTGTTTTTT
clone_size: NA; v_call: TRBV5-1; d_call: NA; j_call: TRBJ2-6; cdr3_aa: CASSLPVGGANVLTF; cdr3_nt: TGCGCCAGCAGCTTACCGGTCGGCGGGGCCAACGTCCTGACTTTC
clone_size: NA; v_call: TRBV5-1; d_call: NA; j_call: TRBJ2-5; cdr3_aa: CASSLAGETETQYF; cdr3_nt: TGCGCCAGCAGCTTGGCCGGAGAAACGGAGACCCAGTACTTC
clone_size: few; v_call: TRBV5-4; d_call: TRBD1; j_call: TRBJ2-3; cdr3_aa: CASSPDRVVTDTQYF; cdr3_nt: TGTGCCAGCAGCCCCGACAGGGTCGTAACAGATACGCAGTATTTT
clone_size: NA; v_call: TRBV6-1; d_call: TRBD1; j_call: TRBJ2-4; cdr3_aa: CASSEAWTGRWDIQYF; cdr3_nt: TGTGCCAGCAGTGAAGCCTGGACAGGGAGATGGGACATTCAGTACTTC
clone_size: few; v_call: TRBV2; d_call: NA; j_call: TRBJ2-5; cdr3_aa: CASGGGGLQETQYF; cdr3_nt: TGTGCCAGCGGCGGAGGCGGGCTCCAAGAGACCCAGTACTTC
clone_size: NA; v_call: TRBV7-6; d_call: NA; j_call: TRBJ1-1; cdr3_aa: CASRAGLNTEAFF; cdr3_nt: TGTGCCAGCAGGGCAGGGTTGAACACTGAAGCCTTCTTT
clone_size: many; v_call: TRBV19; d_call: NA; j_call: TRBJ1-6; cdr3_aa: CASGSKSSYNSPLHF; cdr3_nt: TGTGCCAGTGGGTCAAAGAGCTCCTATAATTCACCCCTCCACTTT
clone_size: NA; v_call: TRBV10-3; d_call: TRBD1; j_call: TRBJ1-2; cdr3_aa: CAISDVDRSLYGYTF; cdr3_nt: TGTGCCATCAGTGATGTGGACAGGTCCCTCTATGGCTACACCTTC
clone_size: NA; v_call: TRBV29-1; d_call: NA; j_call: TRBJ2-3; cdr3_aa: CSVNRDFTDTQYF; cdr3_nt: TGCAGCGTCAACAGGGACTTCACAGATACGCAGTATTTT
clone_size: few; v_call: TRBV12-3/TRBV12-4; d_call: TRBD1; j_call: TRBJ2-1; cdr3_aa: CASRPSGTGYNEQFF; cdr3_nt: TGTGCCAGCAGACCCAGCGGGACAGGGTACAATGAGCAGTTCTTC
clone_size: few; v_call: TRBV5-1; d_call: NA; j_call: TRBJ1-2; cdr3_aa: CASSITGPYGYTF; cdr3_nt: TGCGCCAGCAGCATCACGGGGCCGTATGGCTACACCTTC
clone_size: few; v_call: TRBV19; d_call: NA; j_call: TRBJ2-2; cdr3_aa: CASSASRDTYGELFF; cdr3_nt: TGTGCCAGTAGTGCGTCCCGGGACACTTACGGGGAGCTGTTTTTT
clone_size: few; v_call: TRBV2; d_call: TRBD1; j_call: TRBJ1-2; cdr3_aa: CASSEEQRARGNGYTF; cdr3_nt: TGTGCCAGCAGTGAAGAGCAGCGGGCCAGGGGGAATGGCTACACCTTC
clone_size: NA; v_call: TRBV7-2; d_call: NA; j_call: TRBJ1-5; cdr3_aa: CASSLGSGSSQPQHF; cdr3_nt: TGTGCCAGCAGCTTAGGTTCAGGGTCTAGTCAGCCCCAGCATTTT
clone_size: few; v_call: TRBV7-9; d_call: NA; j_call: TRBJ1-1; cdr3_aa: CASSRLEGKPEAFF; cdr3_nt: TGTGCCAGCAGCAGACTCGAGGGGAAGCCTGAAGCTTTCTTT